Listed below are T cell receptor beta chains from one sample, sequenced in a study of cytomegalovirus exposure and HLA in healthy donors. Sequencing used immunoSEQ multiplex PCR; TCRdb keeps in-frame clones, though not all of them. The sample holds about 190,000 clones, approximately 86% seen once. Material: PBMCs. These receptors were obtained from a young woman in good health and CMV-seronegative. Both conserved end residues are part of each CDR3. Each record gives: J gene, D gene, clone size, V gene, CDR3 protein, CDR3 DNA. D genes are given only for firm matches. Some rows have no size entry. The others give once, few or many, or a class for an expanded clone.

>TRBJ2-6|-|once|TRBV5-4
CASSRQISGANVLTF
TGTGCCAGCAGCCGCCAGATCTCTGGGGCCAACGTCCTGACTTTC
>TRBJ2-5|-|-|TRBV6-1
CASSETIAIETQYF
TGTGCCAGCAGTGAAACAATAGCGATAGAGACCCAGTACTTC
>TRBJ2-1|-|-|TRBV6-1
CASSVVEGPSYNEQFF
TGTGCCAGCAGTGTCGTGGAGGGGCCCTCCTACAATGAGCAGTTCTTC
>TRBJ1-1|-|few|TRBV4-1
CASSVRNTEAFF
TGCGCCAGCAGTGTCAGAAACACTGAAGCTTTCTTT
>TRBJ1-2|TRBD1|-|TRBV19
CASTRTGTVNYGYTF
TGTGCCAGTACCCGCACCGGGACAGTTAACTATGGCTACACCTTC
>TRBJ2-1|-|-|TRBV7-6
CASSLEVGRGYEQFF
TGTGCCAGCAGCTTAGAGGTCGGAAGGGGCTATGAGCAGTTCTTC
>TRBJ1-1|-|once|TRBV4-2
CASSQQSGGHGTEAFF
TGTGCCAGCAGCCAACAGTCGGGCGGGCACGGCACTGAAGCTTTCTTT
>TRBJ2-5|-|once|TRBV27
CASRLVGGQETQYF
TGTGCCAGCAGACTAGTGGGGGGCCAAGAGACCCAGTACTTC
>TRBJ1-2|-|-|TRBV6-5
CASSSDRPYGYTF
TGTGCCAGCAGTTCAGACAGACCCTATGGCTACACCTTC
>TRBJ2-1|TRBD2|once|TRBV19
CASSSLGTSGLDEQFF
TGTGCCAGTAGTTCCCTCGGGACTAGCGGGCTTGATGAGCAGTTCTTC
>TRBJ2-5|-|-|TRBV7-9
CASNRDYQETQYF
TGTGCCAGCAACCGGGACTACCAAGAGACCCAGTACTTC
>TRBJ2-4|TRBD1|-|TRBV5-1
CASSSGIDRGQDIQYF
TGCGCCAGCAGCTCGGGAATCGACAGGGGCCAGGACATTCAGTACTTC
>TRBJ2-5|-|-|TRBV29-1
CSVVWGPGETQYF
TGCAGCGTTGTTTGGGGGCCGGGGGAGACCCAGTACTTC
>TRBJ2-5|-|-|TRBV5-6
CASSLMGQETQYF
TGTGCCAGCAGCTTGATGGGGCAGGAGACCCAGTACTTC
>TRBJ2-5|TRBD2|-|TRBV11-1
CASRSGLAGVFQETQYF
TGTGCCAGCCGCTCGGGACTAGCGGGAGTATTCCAAGAGACCCAGTACTTC
>TRBJ2-3|-|-|TRBV29-1
CSVVPSLTDTQYF
TGCAGCGTTGTCCCCTCCCTCACAGATACGCAGTATTTT